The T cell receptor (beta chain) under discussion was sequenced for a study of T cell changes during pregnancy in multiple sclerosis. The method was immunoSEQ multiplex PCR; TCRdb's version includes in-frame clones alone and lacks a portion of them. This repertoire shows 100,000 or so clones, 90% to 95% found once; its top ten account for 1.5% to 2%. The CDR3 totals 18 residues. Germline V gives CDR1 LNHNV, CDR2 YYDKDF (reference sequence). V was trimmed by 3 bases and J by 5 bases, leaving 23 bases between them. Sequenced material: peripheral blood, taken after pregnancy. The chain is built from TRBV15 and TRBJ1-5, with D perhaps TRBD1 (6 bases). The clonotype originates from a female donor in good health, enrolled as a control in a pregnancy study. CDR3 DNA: TGTGCCACCAGCAGTATCTGGACAGAGGGAACCCCAGATCAGCCCCAGCATTTT. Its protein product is CATSSIWTEGTPDQPQHF.